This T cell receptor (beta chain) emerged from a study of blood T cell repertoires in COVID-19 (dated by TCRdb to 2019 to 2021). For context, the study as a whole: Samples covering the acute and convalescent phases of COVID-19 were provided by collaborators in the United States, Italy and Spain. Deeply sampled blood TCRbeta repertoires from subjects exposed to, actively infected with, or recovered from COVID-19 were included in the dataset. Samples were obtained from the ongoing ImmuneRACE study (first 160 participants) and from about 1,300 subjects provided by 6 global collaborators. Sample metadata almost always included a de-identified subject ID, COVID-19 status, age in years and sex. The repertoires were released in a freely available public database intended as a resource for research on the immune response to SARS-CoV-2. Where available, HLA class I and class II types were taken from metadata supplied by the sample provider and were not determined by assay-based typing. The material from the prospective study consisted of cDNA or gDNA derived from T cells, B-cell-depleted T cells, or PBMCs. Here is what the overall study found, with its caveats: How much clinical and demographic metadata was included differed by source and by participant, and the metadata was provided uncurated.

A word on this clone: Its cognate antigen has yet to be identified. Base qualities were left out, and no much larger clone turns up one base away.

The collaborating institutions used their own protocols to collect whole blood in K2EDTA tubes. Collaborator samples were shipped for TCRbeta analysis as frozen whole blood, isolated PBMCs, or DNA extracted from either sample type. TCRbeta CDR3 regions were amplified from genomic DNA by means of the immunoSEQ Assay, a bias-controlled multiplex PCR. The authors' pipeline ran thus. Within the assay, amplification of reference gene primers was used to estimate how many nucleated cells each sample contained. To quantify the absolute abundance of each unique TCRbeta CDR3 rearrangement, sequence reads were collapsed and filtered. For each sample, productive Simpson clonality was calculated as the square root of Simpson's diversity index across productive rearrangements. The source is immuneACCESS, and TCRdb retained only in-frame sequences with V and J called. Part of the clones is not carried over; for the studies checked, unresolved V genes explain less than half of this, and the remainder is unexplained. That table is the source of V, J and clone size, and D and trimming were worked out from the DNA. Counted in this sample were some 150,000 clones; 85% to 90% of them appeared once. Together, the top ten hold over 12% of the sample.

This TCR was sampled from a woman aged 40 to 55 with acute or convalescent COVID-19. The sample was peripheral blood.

This receptor has the CDR3 CASSTQGRNTGELFF. The sequence in DNA is TGCGCCAGCAGCACACAGGGACGCAACACCGGGGAGCTGTTTTTT. The receptor chain draws on TRBV4-1 and TRBJ2-2; a weak D assignment points to TRBD1 (6 bases agree). The CDR3 covers 15 residues, taking in both the cysteine and the phenylalanine. Just the 45-base CDR3 DNA is kept, in frame starting at base 1. The V end loses 5 bases and the J end loses 2 bases, and a stretch of 12 bases separates them. As encoded in the germline V gene, CDR1 is MGHRA while CDR2 is YSYEKL.